Listed below are T cell receptor beta chains from one sample, sequenced in a study of blood T cells in healthy people across ages. One entry per CDR3 protein results from TCRdb running MiXCR on the 5' RACE reads. In the table there are under 800,000 distinct CDR3 sequences, roughly 20% of which are singletons. Material: blood. All receptors come from a man between 65 and 79 years old in good health. CDR3s include the opening cysteine and the closing phenylalanine or tryptophan. The D gene is left open where the match is weak. Clone size is shown for a subset of rows, as once, few, many or a class of expanded clone.

CDR3,DNA,D,J,size,V
CASSYARDNGIQYF,TGTGCCAGCAGTTACGCCCGCGATAACGGCATTCAGTACTTC,.,TRBJ2-4,few,TRBV6-5
CATSRDWSGISGANVLTF,TGTGCCACCAGCAGAGATTGGTCAGGGATCTCTGGGGCCAACGTCCTGACTTTC,.,TRBJ2-6,.,TRBV15
CASSVMGSGANVLTF,TGTGCCAGCAGTGTAATGGGGAGCGGGGCCAACGTCCTGACTTTC,.,TRBJ2-6,.,TRBV9
CASSLTGKADTQYF,TGTGCCAGCAGCTTAACAGGGAAGGCAGATACGCAGTATTTT,.,TRBJ2-3,.,TRBV7-2
CASSQGLAYHNEQFF,TGTGCCAGCAGCCAGGGACTAGCGTACCACAATGAGCAGTTCTTC,TRBD2,TRBJ2-1,once,TRBV7-2
CASSSETYSYEQYF,TGTGCCAGCAGCTCCGAGACTTACTCCTACGAGCAGTACTTC,.,TRBJ2-7,.,TRBV5-4
CASSTDGTNTEAFF,TGCGCCAGCAGCACCGATGGGACGAACACTGAAGCTTTCTTT,.,TRBJ1-1,.,TRBV4-3
CSAIGVRRQSSYEQYF,TGCAGTGCCATAGGGGTTCGAAGACAGTCCTCCTACGAGCAGTACTTC,.,TRBJ2-7,few,TRBV20-1
CASSIAGAGVLVNEQFF,TGTGCCAGTAGTATAGCCGGGGCGGGAGTGTTGGTCAATGAGCAGTTCTTC,TRBD2,TRBJ2-1,.,TRBV19
CASSESGTQYF,TGTGCCAGCAGTGAATCGGGGACCCAGTACTTC,.,TRBJ2-5,many,TRBV6-1
CASSLRGTSGSPVNEQFF,TGCGCCAGCAGCCTTCGTGGGACTAGCGGGAGTCCCGTCAATGAGCAGTTCTTC,TRBD2,TRBJ2-1,few,TRBV4-3
CASRSRVGPITDTQYF,TGTGCCAGCAGGTCGAGGGTCGGCCCTATCACAGATACGCAGTATTTT,.,TRBJ2-3,few,TRBV7-2
CSVADNPSYEQYF,TGCAGCGTTGCCGACAACCCATCCTACGAGCAGTACTTC,.,TRBJ2-7,.,TRBV29-1
CASSQDGTLYNEQFF,TGTGCCAGCAGCCAAGACGGAACGTTATACAATGAGCAGTTCTTC,.,TRBJ2-1,.,TRBV14
CASSPSGPGETQYF,TGTGCCAGCAGCCCCTCGGGTCCGGGAGAGACCCAGTACTTC,.,TRBJ2-5,few,TRBV12-3/TRBV12-4
CASRTGTSGPNEQFF,TGTGCCAGCAGAACCGGGACTAGCGGCCCGAATGAGCAGTTCTTC,TRBD2,TRBJ2-1,.,TRBV6-2/TRBV6-3
CASSLGLGYGTEAFF,TGTGCCAGCAGCTTAGGCCTTGGGTACGGCACTGAAGCTTTCTTT,.,TRBJ1-1,.,TRBV11-2
CARGGAEPYEQYF,TGTGCCAGAGGAGGGGCAGAACCCTACGAGCAGTACTTC,.,TRBJ2-7,few,TRBV2
CASTRGDLAKNIQYF,TGTGCCAGCACTAGGGGGGATTTAGCCAAAAACATTCAGTACTTC,.,TRBJ2-4,few,TRBV12-3/TRBV12-4
CSLPSGKNIQYF,TGCAGTCTCCCTAGCGGCAAAAACATTCAGTACTTC,TRBD2,TRBJ2-4,.,TRBV20-1
CASSPSLGIDTGELFF,TGTGCCAGCTCACCATCATTGGGGATCGACACCGGGGAGCTGTTTTTT,.,TRBJ2-2,few,TRBV18
CSGRTGSYTEAFF,TGCAGCGGACGGACAGGGAGTTACACTGAAGCTTTCTTT,TRBD1,TRBJ1-1,.,TRBV29-1
CSVLSSQLPHNEQFF,TGCAGCGTCCTTTCGAGCCAGCTTCCCCACAATGAGCAGTTCTTC,.,TRBJ2-1,.,TRBV29-1
CASSGGIKGYGYTF,TGTGCCAGCAGTGGGGGTATCAAGGGCTATGGCTACACCTTC,.,TRBJ1-2,once,TRBV25-1
CASRQGKETQYF,TGTGCCAGCCGACAGGGGAAGGAGACCCAGTACTTC,TRBD1,TRBJ2-5,few,TRBV6-1
CASSQDRDHEQYF,TGCGCCAGCAGCCAAGACAGGGACCACGAGCAGTACTTC,.,TRBJ2-7,.,TRBV4-1
CATSSGQGNTIYF,TGTGCCACCAGCTCAGGACAGGGAAACACCATATATTTT,.,TRBJ1-3,.,TRBV15
CATSRDPSRSSYEQYF,TGTGCCACCAGCAGAGATCCGTCCAGGAGCTCCTACGAGCAGTACTTC,.,TRBJ2-7,few,TRBV15
CASSISGSSYNEQFF,TGTGCCAGCAGTATTAGCGGGAGTTCCTACAATGAGCAGTTCTTC,TRBD2,TRBJ2-1,many,TRBV6-1
CASSQGLRNPRDGYTF,TGTGCCAGCAGCCAAGGTCTTCGCAACCCGCGGGATGGCTACACCTTC,.,TRBJ1-2,.,TRBV14
CASSLGHQAYEQYF,TGTGCCAGCAGTTTAGGACACCAGGCCTACGAGCAGTACTTC,.,TRBJ2-7,.,TRBV28
CASSLHGGGPSPGELFF,TGTGCCAGCAGCTTACACGGGGGGGGACCTTCGCCCGGGGAGCTGTTTTTT,TRBD2,TRBJ2-2,.,TRBV7-2
CASSLNREEDTQYF,TGCGCCAGCAGCTTGAACAGGGAGGAAGATACGCAGTATTTT,.,TRBJ2-3,few,TRBV5-1
CSAPGPKPNTGELFF,TGCAGTGCCCCCGGACCGAAGCCGAACACCGGGGAGCTGTTTTTT,.,TRBJ2-2,.,TRBV20-1
CASSDLTEKNIQYF,TGTGCCAGCAGTGATTTGACGGAAAAAAACATTCAGTACTTC,.,TRBJ2-4,.,TRBV2
CASSLDHPGNEQFF,TGTGCCAGCAGCCTAGACCATCCGGGGAATGAGCAGTTCTTC,.,TRBJ2-1,.,TRBV7-3
CASSQAKGGIDTQYF,TGTGCCAGCAGCCAAGCCAAGGGAGGGATCGATACGCAGTATTTT,TRBD2,TRBJ2-3,.,TRBV3-1
CASSLSGLDTQYF,TGTGCCAGCAGTTTGTCAGGACTAGATACGCAGTATTTT,.,TRBJ2-3,.,TRBV12-3/TRBV12-4
CASSLALRGSGAFF,TGTGCCAGCAGTTTGGCACTTCGGGGGTCGGGAGCTTTCTTT,.,TRBJ1-1,few,TRBV6-5
CASSTQGTYNEQFF,TGCGCCAGCTCCACTCAGGGGACCTACAATGAGCAGTTCTTC,.,TRBJ2-1,few,TRBV5-1
CGRLWDSISSYNEQFF,TGCGGCAGGCTTTGGGACAGCATCAGCTCCTACAATGAGCAGTTCTTC,TRBD1,TRBJ2-1,.,TRBV20-1
CASRRTGGREQFF,TGTGCCAGCAGGAGGACTGGCGGGAGGGAGCAGTTCTTC,TRBD2,TRBJ2-1,.,TRBV2
CASSPWRKSGNTIYF,TGTGCCAGCAGCCCATGGAGGAAATCTGGAAACACCATATATTTT,.,TRBJ1-3,.,TRBV3-1
CASSLNRASTDTQYF,TGCGCCAGCAGCTTAAACAGGGCTAGCACAGATACGCAGTATTTT,.,TRBJ2-3,few,TRBV5-1
CASSYGTGPETQYF,TGCGCCAGCAGCTATGGAACAGGGCCAGAGACCCAGTACTTC,.,TRBJ2-5,.,TRBV5-1
CASLQGVGKTQYF,TGTGCCAGTCTTCAGGGGGTGGGGAAGACCCAGTACTTC,TRBD1,TRBJ2-5,few,TRBV2
CASKDNSYEQYF,TGTGCCAGCAAGGACAACTCCTACGAGCAGTACTTC,.,TRBJ2-7,many,TRBV28